This T cell receptor (beta chain) is drawn from a study of cytomegalovirus exposure and HLA in healthy donors. Libraries were prepared by immunoSEQ multiplex PCR; TCRdb keeps only in-frame clonotypes and omits some of them. The top ten hold about 3% of the sample, which has 68,000 or so clones, approximately 91% seen once. Source material: PBMCs. The clonotype comes from a man aged 18 to 35 in good health and CMV-seronegative.

The chain's CDR3 is CASSLSQDHEQYF. The CDR3 DNA is TGCGCCAGTAGCCTCTCACAGGACCACGAGCAGTACTTC. The genes are TRBV5-1 and TRBJ2-7; TRBD1 might be the D (5 bases). The ends were cut back, 8 bases at V and 5 bases at J, with 17 bases in the middle. This CDR3 comprises 13 residues. CDR1 is SGHRS, CDR2 YFSETQ, per germline. Combining the CDR3 with reference TRBV5-1 and TRBJ2-7 gives the whole variable domain KAGVTQTPRYLIKTRGQQVTLSCSPISGHRSVSWYQQTPGQGLQFLFEYFSETQRNKGNFPGRFSGRQFSNSRSEMNVSTLELGDSALYLCASSLSQDHEQYFGPGTRLTVT.